This entry features one T cell receptor (beta chain) sequence. Antigen: not known. CD4+ T cells specific for antigen were expanded with viral peptide pools by the ViraFEST assay before sequencing. Upon completion of about ten days in culture, CD4+ T cells were isolated. Nucleocapsid antibodies were negative in the vaccine recipients, who had never had SARS-CoV-2 infection. The researchers cultured fewer than 2.5 million PBMC per well with about 10 IU/ml IL-2 and approximately 10 ug/ml peptides. The sample belongs to a study of vaccination effects on CD4 cells after COVID-19. Study-wide results and limits: Healthy vaccinees had only 1 of 255 vaccine-induced clones cross-react with common cold coronaviruses.

Here immunoSEQ multiplex PCR was the method, and the copy in TCRdb shows in-frame clones only, minus some. The sample lists 55,000 to 80,000 clones; 80% were seen once. V was trimmed by 0 bases and J by 6 bases, leaving 9 bases between them. Per the germline V gene, CDR1 is KGHSH and CDR2 is LQKENI. CDR3 length: 14 residues. The sequenced sample was CD4+ T cells from PBMCs cultured with SARS-CoV-2 spike peptides, obtained before COVID-19 vaccination. V gene TRBV18 combines with J gene TRBJ2-1; D possibly corresponds to TRBD2 (5 bases). The sequence came from a human donor who received a COVID-19 vaccine. The CDR3 here is CASSPPTGSNEQFF. CDR3 bases: TGTGCCAGCTCACCACCGACGGGGAGCAATGAGCAGTTCTTC.